Following are 19 T cell receptor beta chains from one sample sequenced in a study of blood T cells in healthy people across ages. With a J-beta primer mix and a sample-barcoded 5' primer, a second PCR ran roughly 6 to 11 cycles. TCRdb recomputed calls from the 5' RACE reads with MiXCR, one row per CDR3 protein. The sample records about 1.6 million distinct CDR3 sequences, around 35% being singletons. Sequencing was carried out using blood. The receptors here all came from a woman in her 30s in good health.

This clonotype was observed a handful of times. V and J are TRBV5-1 and TRBJ2-1; D perhaps matches TRBD2 (5 bases). Trimming took off 7 bases at V and 6 bases at J, with 17 bases between the two ends. Germline CDR1 SGHRS, CDR2 YFSETQ. The CDR3 covers 14 residues. The chain's CDR3 is CASFPGSPSNEQFF. CDR3 DNA sequence: TGCGCCAGCTTTCCGGGGAGCCCGAGCAATGAGCAGTTCTTC.

The chain recombines TRBV5-1 with TRBJ2-3; 10 bases are shared with TRBD2. Germline V CDR1 and CDR2: SGHRS, YFSETQ. After removal of 7 bases from V and 7 bases from J, the junction contained 15 bases not matched to a gene. The CDR3 totals 16 residues. DNA of the CDR3: TGCGCCAGCTGGGAAAAGCGGGAGGGCCCCCTGAATACGCAGTATTTT. It specifies CASWEKREGPLNTQYF.

This clonotype was counted a single time. The chain couples TRBV6-2 or TRBV6-3 to TRBJ2-5; D is perhaps TRBD1 (8 bases). Per germline, CDR1 MNHEY and CDR2 SVGEGT. The CDR3 is 13 amino acids. Deletions cut 6 bases from V and 11 bases from J, with 19 bases between. The CDR3: CASRMGGDRKQYF. CDR3 in DNA: TGTGCCAGCAGAATGGGGGGGGACAGGAAGCAGTACTTC.

This clonotype has more than one count but fewer than ten. The V gene is TRBV27, the J gene TRBJ2-1, with D maybe TRBD1 (6 bases). V gave up 6 bases and J gave up 6 bases, with 12 bases separating them. CDR1 is MNHEY and CDR2 is SMNVEV in the germline V gene (reference sequence). The CDR3 spans 13 residues. The CDR3: CASSRQERNEQFF. As DNA, the CDR3 is TGTGCCAGCAGCCGACAGGAGCGCAATGAGCAGTTCTTC.

J is TRBJ1-5 and V is TRBV9; D gene ambiguous. Germline V gene data show CDR1 as SGDLS and CDR2 as YYNGEE. CDR3 length: 14 residues. V was trimmed by 3 bases and J by 0 bases, leaving 7 bases between them. CDR3 protein: CASSAKGSNQPQHF. The CDR3 DNA reads as TGTGCCAGCAGCGCGAAGGGTAGCAATCAGCCCCAGCATTTT.

This clonotype was observed a handful of times. V and J are TRBV7-8 and TRBJ2-4; 9 bases align to TRBD1. After removal of 4 bases from V and 1 base from J, the junction contained 5 bases not matched to a gene. This CDR3 is built from 16 residues. CDR1 is SGHVS, CDR2 FQNEAQ, per germline. The CDR3 DNA reads as TGTGCCAGCAGCTCACAGGGGGCGAAGGCCAAAAACATTCAGTACTTC. Translated, it gives CASSSQGAKAKNIQYF.

This chain links TRBV4-2 with TRBJ2-7; D is tentatively TRBD1 or TRBD2 (5 bases each). TRBJ2-5 explains the end of the DNA better; the J call may be wrong. Germline V CDR1 and CDR2: LGHNA, YNFKEQ. There are 14 residues in the CDR3. The CDR3 nucleotides are TGTGCCAGCAGCCAACGGGGCCCCAGGGAGACCCAGTACTTC. Translated: CASSQRGPRETQYF.

The genes are TRBV27 and TRBJ1-4; D is undetermined. CDR3 size: 16 residues. The germline V and J ends were trimmed by 6 bases and 8 bases, with 22 bases remaining between them. The germline V gene has CDR1 MNHEY and CDR2 SMNVEV (reference sequence). The DNA for the CDR3 is TGTGCCAGCAGAGGCACGCCTGGCGGGGTTCGCGAAAAACTGTTTTTT. Translating it yields CASRGTPGGVREKLFF.

The chain joins TRBV20-1 to TRBJ2-3, with a possible D match to TRBD2 (5 bases). The V gene's germline CDR1 is DFQATT and CDR2 SNEGSKA (reference sequence). V shed 7 bases and J shed 0 bases, with 14 bases lying between them. This CDR3 has 14 residues. In DNA form, the CDR3 reads TGCAGTGGACGCGAGGACTTAAGCACAGATACGCAGTATTTT. It codes for CSGREDLSTDTQYF.

This clonotype was seen a handful of times. The chain combines TRBV7-2 with TRBJ2-1; the D gene is possibly TRBD2 (7 bases). Germline V gene data show CDR1 as SGHTA and CDR2 as FQGNSA. This CDR3 region has 14 residues. Trimming stripped 0 bases from V and 9 bases from J, with 12 bases between. The CDR3 protein is CASSLARGAGEQFF. CDR3 in DNA: TGTGCCAGCAGCTTAGCACGGGGGGCCGGTGAGCAGTTCTTC.

This rearrangement joins TRBV5-1 to TRBJ2-1; D remains unclear. Trimming pared 6 bases from V and 7 bases from J, leaving 11 bases between. Germline V gene data show CDR1 as SGHRS and CDR2 as YFSETQ. The CDR3 is made up of 12 amino acids. The CDR3 protein is CASKESENEQFF. As DNA, the CDR3 is TGCGCCAGCAAGGAGTCTGAGAATGAGCAGTTCTTC. The variable domain in full, with the rest retrieved from reference TRBV5-1 and TRBJ2-1, is KAGVTQTPRYLIKTRGQQVTLSCSPISGHRSVSWYQQTPGQGLQFLFEYFSETQRNKGNFPGRFSGRQFSNSRSEMNVSTLELGDSALYLCASKESENEQFFGPGTRLTVL.

This clonotype was detected a few times. The gene calls are TRBV5-4 and TRBJ1-1; the D is unclear. With 5 bases removed from V and 0 bases from J, the gap between germline ends came to 14 bases. The germline V gene encodes CDR1 SGHNT and CDR2 YYREEE (reference sequence). The CDR3 sequence is 15 residues long. The CDR3 bases are TGTGCCAGCAGTATCGGGTTTGGAGTGAACACTGAAGCTTTCTTT. Translation: CASSIGFGVNTEAFF.

This clonotype occurred a few times. The CDR3 DNA is TGTGCCAGCAGCCGACCTCCGGTAAATGAGCAGTTCTTC. Translating gives CASSRPPVNEQFF. The chain carries TRBV7-9 and TRBJ2-1; D is ambiguous. Germline loops: CDR1 SEHNR, CDR2 FQNEAQ (reference sequence). Trimming left V 5 bases short and J 7 bases short, with 12 bases between. CDR3 length equals 13 residues.

This clonotype was observed a handful of times. The chain carries TRBV7-9 and TRBJ1-1; TRBD1 agrees at 8 bases. The trim removed 4 bases at V and 1 base at J, leaving 8 bases unmatched. The CDR3 is 16 residues long. Germline CDR1 is SEHNR and CDR2 is FQNEAQ (reference sequence). In DNA form, the CDR3 reads TGTGCCAGCAGCTCGACAGGGGAGGAAGGGAACACTGAAGCTTTCTTT. Translated, it gives CASSSTGEEGNTEAFF.

The rearrangement links TRBV4-1 to TRBJ2-7, with a possible D match to TRBD1 (5 bases). There are 14 residues in the CDR3. CDR1 is MGHRA and CDR2 is YSYEKL in the germline V gene. V was shortened by 3 bases and J by 1 base, with 10 bases between the two germline ends. CDR3 in amino acids: CASSHSGKSYEQYF. DNA for the CDR3: TGCGCCAGCAGCCATTCAGGGAAATCCTACGAGCAGTACTTC.

This chain joins TRBV20-1 and TRBJ1-5; D remains ambiguous. The length of the CDR3 is 13 residues. The germline gives CDR1 DFQATT, CDR2 SNEGSKA (reference sequence). With 8 bases removed from V and 11 bases from J, the gap between germline ends came to 22 bases. The CDR3 DNA reads as TGCAGTATTGGACTAGCACAGCAAGAGACCCAGCATTTT. It specifies CSIGLAQQETQHF.

The chain links TRBV21-1 to TRBJ2-4; the table's D call TRBD1 went unverified against the DNA. Judging by the DNA end, TRBJ2-5 fits better; the J call may be wrong. TRBV21-1 is termed a pseudogene. The CDR3 is made up of 16 amino acids. The CDR3 region is CASSKVRTGGRETQYF. Written as DNA, the CDR3 is TGTGCCAGCAGCAAAGTCAGAACAGGGGGCCGGGAGACCCAGTACTTC.

V and J are TRBV15 and TRBJ2-7, with 9 bases fitting TRBD1. V shed 1 base, J shed 7 bases, and the junction held 8 bases outside the gene matches. The CDR3 is 15 amino acids. Germline-derived CDR1 and CDR2 are LNHNV and YYDKDF (reference sequence). This chain's CDR3 is CATSRGRDRAREQYF. The CDR3, as DNA: TGTGCCACCAGCAGAGGCCGGGACAGGGCTCGGGAGCAGTACTTC.

This clonotype has a count of ten or more. The chain links TRBV20-1 to TRBJ2-7; 11 bases align to TRBD2. There are 17 residues in the CDR3. The V and J ends lost 0 bases and 1 base, in that order; junction bases with no gene match: 8. Looked up from germline, CDR1 is DFQATT and CDR2 is SNEGSKA (reference sequence). The CDR3 nucleotides read TGCAGTGCTAGAGATGGCCCACTAGCGGGAGAGTCCTACGAGCAGTACTTC. It codes for CSARDGPLAGESYEQYF.